This TCR beta chain was profiled in a study of radiotherapy plus CTLA-4 blockade in lung cancer. Measured with immunoSEQ multiplex PCR; TCRdb has only the in-frame clones, and not every one. Among tens of thousands of clones listed, roughly 76% were seen once. Comments on this clone: Its antigen is as yet unknown.

Study-level findings and limits: Peripheral blood showed expansion of tumor-derived TCR clones after radiotherapy and ipilimumab.

V lost 1 base, J lost 1 base, and 13 bases lay in between. In germline, CDR1 is SGHAT, CDR2 FQNNGV. The CDR3 consists of 16 residues. The receptor was isolated from a human donor with non-small cell lung cancer who had stable disease on radiotherapy plus ipilimumab. Sequencing was performed on peripheral blood, taken from a patient treated with radiotherapy plus ipilimumab. The chain is built from TRBV11-2 and TRBJ2-5, with D possibly called TRBD1 or TRBD2 (5 bases each). CDR3 in amino acids: CASSLGTGQTQETQYF. The CDR3 coding sequence is TGTGCCAGCAGCTTAGGGACGGGGCAAACCCAAGAGACCCAGTACTTC.